Following are 13 T cell receptor beta chains from one sample sequenced in a study of chemoradiotherapy in HPV16-positive cancers. TCRdb's copy holds only in-frame clones and misses some; the assay was immunoSEQ multiplex PCR. The repertoire has 4,000 to 5,000 clones, under 90% of them found once; the top ten carry over 2.5%. Sequences were derived from tumor tissue, sampled from a patient who underwent chemoradiotherapy. These receptors came from a human donor with HPV-associated anogenital cancer.

The chain couples TRBV18 to TRBJ1-1, with D unresolved. V was clipped by 0 bases and J by 1 base, with 12 bases between them. The V gene's germline CDR1 is KGHSH and CDR2 LQKENI. This CDR3 contains 16 residues. CDR3 bases: TGTGCCAGCTCACCACCGTATGGAGTACGGAACACTGAAGCTTTCTTT. Its translation is CASSPPYGVRNTEAFF.

This clone has just one count. The V call is TRBV6-6, the J call TRBJ2-5; 10 nucleotides match TRBD1. Germline V CDR1 and CDR2: MNHNY, SVGAGI (reference sequence). The CDR3 contains 13 residues. V shed 8 bases, J shed 7 bases, and the junction held 7 bases outside the gene matches. DNA of the CDR3: TGTGCCAGCGGGACAGGGGAATGGGGGACCCAGTACTTC. The encoded protein is CASGTGEWGTQYF.

The gene calls are TRBV5-6 and TRBJ2-3, with 10 bases fitting TRBD1. Per germline, CDR1 SGHDT and CDR2 YYEEEE. V shed 0 bases, J shed 4 bases, and the junction held 2 bases outside the gene matches. This CDR3 is built from 15 residues. CDR3 protein: CASSLGTGGSDTQYF. The CDR3 bases are TGTGCCAGCAGCTTGGGGACAGGGGGATCAGATACGCAGTATTTT. The whole variable domain, filled in from reference TRBV5-6 and TRBJ2-3, reads DAGVTQSPTHLIKTRGQQVTLRCSPKSGHDTVSWYQQALGQGPQFIFQYYEEEERQRGNFPDRFSGHQFPNYSSELNVNALLLGDSALYLCASSLGTGGSDTQYFGPGTRLTVL.

This clone was picked up a small number of times. This rearrangement joins TRBV7-9 to TRBJ2-5; D ambiguous. Germline loops: CDR1 SEHNR, CDR2 FQNEAQ (reference sequence). V gave up 5 bases and J gave up 7 bases, with 11 bases separating them. The CDR3 contains 12 residues. The CDR3: CASSQRGGTQYF. The CDR3 DNA reads as TGTGCCAGCAGCCAGCGCGGTGGGACCCAGTACTTC.

The rearrangement joins TRBV27 to TRBJ1-2, with TRBD1 matching over 10 bases. The length of the CDR3 is 13 residues. The trim removed 5 bases at V and 8 bases at J, leaving 5 bases unmatched. Germline V CDR1 and CDR2: MNHEY, SMNVEV (reference sequence). This CDR3 reads CASSTTGGWGYTF. CDR3 bases: TGTGCCAGCAGTACGACAGGGGGCTGGGGCTACACCTTC.

This chain links TRBV7-3 with TRBJ2-6; D is perhaps TRBD1 (6 bases). Trimming shortened V by 3 bases and J by 4 bases, and 10 bases separated the two germline ends. Germline assignment: CDR1 SGHTA and CDR2 FQGTGA. The CDR3 runs to 15 residues. CDR3 bases: TGTGCCAGCAGCTTCAGGGGCGGGGGGGCCAACGTCCTGACTTTC. It translates to CASSFRGGGANVLTF.

Only a few counts were recorded for this clone. The V and J genes are TRBV2 and TRBJ2-7; D remains ambiguous. CDR1 is SNHLY, CDR2 FYNNEI, per germline. V shed 8 bases and J shed 2 bases, with 19 bases lying between them. CDR3 length: 15 amino acids. The CDR3: CASSRASPLPYEQYV. The DNA of the CDR3 is TGTGCCAGCTCCCGCGCTAGTCCGCTCCCCTACGAGCAGTACGTC.

V and J are TRBV5-1 and TRBJ2-5; 7 nucleotides align to TRBD2. The CDR3 is 14 residues long. V gave up 0 bases and J gave up 2 bases; unmatched junction bases: 1. The germline V gene encodes CDR1 SGHRS and CDR2 YFSETQ. The CDR3 here is CASSLDGGQETQYF. In DNA form, the CDR3 reads TGCGCCAGCAGCTTGGACGGGGGGCAAGAGACCCAGTACTTC.

The CDR3 protein is CASSLDGLAGAGYEQYF. The DNA for the CDR3 is TGCGCCAGCAGCTTGGATGGACTAGCGGGAGCGGGTTACGAGCAGTACTTC. The chain is built from TRBV5-1 and TRBJ2-7, with TRBD2 matching over 13 bases. V was pared by 0 bases and J by 4 bases, with 7 bases of the junction left unmatched. The CDR3 length is 17 residues. CDR1 is SGHRS, CDR2 YFSETQ, per germline.

V gene TRBV5-1 combines with J gene TRBJ1-6, with TRBD1 as a possible D gene (5 bases). The CDR3 is made up of 14 amino acids. Trimming removed 7 bases from V and 5 bases from J, with 13 bases in between. Germline V gene sequence: CDR1 SGHRS, CDR2 YFSETQ. The CDR3 is CASSLRGDNSPLHF. The CDR3 DNA reads TGCGCCAGCTCCCTAAGAGGGGATAATTCACCCCTCCACTTT. Based on the CDR3 plus reference TRBV5-1 and TRBJ1-6, the full variable domain is KAGVTQTPRYLIKTRGQQVTLSCSPISGHRSVSWYQQTPGQGLQFLFEYFSETQRNKGNFPGRFSGRQFSNSRSEMNVSTLELGDSALYLCASSLRGDNSPLHFGNGTRLTVT.

The genes are TRBV11-3 and TRBJ2-1, with 11 bases matching TRBD1. Unmatched junction bases numbered 5, after V lost 1 base and J lost 6 bases. CDR1 SGHNT and CDR2 YENEEA come from the germline V gene. The length of the CDR3 is 16 residues. As DNA, the CDR3 is TGTGCCAGCAGCTTAGGGGCGGGGACAGGGGGCAATGAGCAGTTCTTC. Its protein product is CASSLGAGTGGNEQFF.

This chain links TRBV11-2 with TRBJ2-7, with TRBD2 matching over 8 bases. After removal of 5 bases from V and 2 bases from J, the junction contained 5 bases not matched to a gene. This CDR3 spans 14 amino acids. Germline V gives CDR1 SGHAT, CDR2 FQNNGV. CDR3 nucleotide sequence: TGTGCCAGCAGCCCTCGACTAGCGACCTACGAGCAGTACGTC. Amino acids: CASSPRLATYEQYV.

The chain employs TRBV27 and TRBJ1-1, with D unclear. The CDR3 is made up of 13 amino acids. CDR1 MNHEY and CDR2 SMNVEV come from the germline V gene (reference sequence). V dropped 5 bases and J dropped 4 bases, with 11 bases sitting between them. The CDR3 DNA sequence: TGTGCCAGCAGTCCGCTGAGTGGCACTGAAGCTTTCTTT. Translating it yields CASSPLSGTEAFF.